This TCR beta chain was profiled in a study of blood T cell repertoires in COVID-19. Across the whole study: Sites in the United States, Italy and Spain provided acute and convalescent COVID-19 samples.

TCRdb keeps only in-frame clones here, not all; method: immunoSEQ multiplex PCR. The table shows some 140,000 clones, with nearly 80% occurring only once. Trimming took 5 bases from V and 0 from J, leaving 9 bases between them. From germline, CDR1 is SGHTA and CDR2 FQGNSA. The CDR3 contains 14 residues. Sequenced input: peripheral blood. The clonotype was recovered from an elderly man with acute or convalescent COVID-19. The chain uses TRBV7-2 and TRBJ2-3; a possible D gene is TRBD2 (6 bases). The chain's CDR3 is CASSRTISTDTQYF. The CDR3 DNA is TGTGCCAGCAGCCGGACTATTAGCACAGATACGCAGTATTTT.